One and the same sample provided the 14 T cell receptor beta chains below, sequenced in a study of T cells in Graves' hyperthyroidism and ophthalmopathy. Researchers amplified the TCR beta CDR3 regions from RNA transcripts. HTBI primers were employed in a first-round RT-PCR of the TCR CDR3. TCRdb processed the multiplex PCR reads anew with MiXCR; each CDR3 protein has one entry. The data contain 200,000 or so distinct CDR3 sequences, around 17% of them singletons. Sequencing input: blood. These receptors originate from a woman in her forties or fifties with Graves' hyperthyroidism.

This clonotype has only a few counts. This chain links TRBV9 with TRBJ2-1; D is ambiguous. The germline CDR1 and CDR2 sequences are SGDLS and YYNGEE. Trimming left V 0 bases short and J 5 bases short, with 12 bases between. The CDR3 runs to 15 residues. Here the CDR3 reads CASSVGGRSNNEQFF. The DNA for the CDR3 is TGTGCCAGCAGCGTAGGCGGCAGAAGTAACAATGAGCAGTTCTTC.

The CDR3 here is CASSPGLGNYEQYF. In DNA, the CDR3 is TGTGCCAGCAGCCCGGGACTAGGGAACTACGAGCAGTACTTC. The chain is built from TRBV11-2 and TRBJ2-7; 8 bases line up with TRBD2. After removal of 5 bases from V and 3 bases from J, the junction contained 6 bases not matched to a gene. The germline gives CDR1 SGHAT, CDR2 FQNNGV. This CDR3 comprises 14 residues.

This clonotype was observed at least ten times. CDR3 loop: CAISESLGSRYNEQFF. The DNA for the CDR3 is TGTGCCATCAGTGAGTCTCTCGGGTCGAGGTACAATGAGCAGTTCTTC. The rearrangement links TRBV10-3 to TRBJ2-1, with D uncertain. This CDR3 has 16 amino acids. V lost 0 bases and J 4 bases, leaving 13 bases between the germline ends. Germline V lookup: CDR1 ENHRY, CDR2 SYGVKD.

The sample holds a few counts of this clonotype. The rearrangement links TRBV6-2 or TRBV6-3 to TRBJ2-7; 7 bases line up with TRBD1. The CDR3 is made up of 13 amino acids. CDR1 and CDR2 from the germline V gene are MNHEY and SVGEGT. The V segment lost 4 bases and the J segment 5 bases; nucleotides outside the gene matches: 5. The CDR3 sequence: CASSLRGRHEQYF. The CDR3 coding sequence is TGTGCCAGCAGTTTGAGGGGGCGGCACGAGCAGTACTTC.

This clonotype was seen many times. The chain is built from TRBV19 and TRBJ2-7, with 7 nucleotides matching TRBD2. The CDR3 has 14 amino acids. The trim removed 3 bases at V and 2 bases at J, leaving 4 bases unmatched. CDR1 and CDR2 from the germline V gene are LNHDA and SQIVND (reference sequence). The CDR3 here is CASSMREGPYEQYF. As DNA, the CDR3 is TGTGCCAGTAGTATGAGGGAGGGACCCTACGAGCAGTACTTC. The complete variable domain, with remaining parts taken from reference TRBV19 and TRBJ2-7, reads DGGITQSPKYLFRKEGQNVTLSCEQNLNHDAMYWYRQDPGQGLRLIYYSQIVNDFQKGDIAEGYSVSREKKESFPLTVTSAQKNPTAFYLCASSMREGPYEQYFGPGTRLTVT.

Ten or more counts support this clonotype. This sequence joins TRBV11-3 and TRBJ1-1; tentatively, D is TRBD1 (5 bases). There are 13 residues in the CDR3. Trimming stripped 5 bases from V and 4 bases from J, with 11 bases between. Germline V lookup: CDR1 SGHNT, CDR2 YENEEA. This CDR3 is CASSRDWLTEAFF. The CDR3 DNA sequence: TGTGCCAGCAGCCGGGACTGGCTCACTGAAGCTTTCTTT.

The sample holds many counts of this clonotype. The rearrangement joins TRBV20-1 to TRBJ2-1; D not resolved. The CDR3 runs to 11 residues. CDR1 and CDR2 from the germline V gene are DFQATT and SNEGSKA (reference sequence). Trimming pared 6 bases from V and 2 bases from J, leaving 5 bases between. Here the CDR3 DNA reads TGCAGTGCCGGACCCTACAATGAGCAGTTCTTC. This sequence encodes CSAGPYNEQFF.

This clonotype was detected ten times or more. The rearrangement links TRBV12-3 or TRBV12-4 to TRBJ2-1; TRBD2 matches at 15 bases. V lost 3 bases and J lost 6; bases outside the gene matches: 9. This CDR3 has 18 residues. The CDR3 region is CASSFGLGLAGGRNEQFF. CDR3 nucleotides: TGTGCCAGCAGTTTTGGCCTCGGACTAGCGGGGGGGCGCAATGAGCAGTTCTTC.

The CDR3 nucleotides are TGTGCCACCCGACCGGGACAGATGAACACCGGGGAGCTGTTTTTT. This encodes CATRPGQMNTGELFF. The chain combines TRBV19 with TRBJ2-2, with 7 bases matching TRBD1. The length of the CDR3 is 15 residues. With V trimmed by 10 bases and J by 1 base, 9 bases remained unmatched. CDR1 LNHDA and CDR2 SQIVND come from the germline V gene (reference sequence).

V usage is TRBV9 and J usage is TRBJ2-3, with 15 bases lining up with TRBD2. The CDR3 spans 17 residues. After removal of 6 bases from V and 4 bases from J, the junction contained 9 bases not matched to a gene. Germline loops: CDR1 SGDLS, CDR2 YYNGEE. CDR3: CASTGSGLAGGPDTQYF. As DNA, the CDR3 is TGTGCCAGCACCGGGTCCGGACTAGCGGGAGGGCCAGATACGCAGTATTTT.

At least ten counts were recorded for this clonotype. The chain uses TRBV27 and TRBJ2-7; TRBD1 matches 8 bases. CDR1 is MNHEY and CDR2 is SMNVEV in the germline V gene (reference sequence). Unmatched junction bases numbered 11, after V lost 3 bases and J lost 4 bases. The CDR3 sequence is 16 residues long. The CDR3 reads CASSFLSFGTGYEQYF. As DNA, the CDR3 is TGTGCCAGCAGTTTCCTCTCATTCGGGACAGGTTACGAGCAGTACTTC.

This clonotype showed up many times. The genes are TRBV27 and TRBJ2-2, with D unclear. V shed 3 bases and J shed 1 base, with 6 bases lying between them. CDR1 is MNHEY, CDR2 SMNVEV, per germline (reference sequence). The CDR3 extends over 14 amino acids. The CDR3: CASSFLRNTGELFF. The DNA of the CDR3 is TGTGCCAGCAGTTTTCTTAGGAACACCGGGGAGCTGTTTTTT.

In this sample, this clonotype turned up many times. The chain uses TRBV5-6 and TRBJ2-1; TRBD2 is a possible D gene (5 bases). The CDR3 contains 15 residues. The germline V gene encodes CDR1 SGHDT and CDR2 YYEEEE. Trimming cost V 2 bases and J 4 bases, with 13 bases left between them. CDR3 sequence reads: CASSLGMRVYNEQFF. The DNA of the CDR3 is TGTGCCAGCAGCTTAGGTATGAGGGTTTACAATGAGCAGTTCTTC.

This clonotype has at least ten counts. This chain's CDR3 is CASSPGLAGGTQETQYF. The DNA of the CDR3 is TGTGCCAGCAGCCCGGGACTAGCGGGAGGTACTCAAGAGACCCAGTACTTC. The J gene is TRBJ2-5, the V gene TRBV7-2, with 15 positions matching TRBD2. Germline V gene lookup returns CDR1 SGHTA and CDR2 FQGNSA. Losses at the gene ends were 5 bases for V and 2 bases for J; bases not matched to a gene: 6. CDR3 size: 17 residues.